This T cell receptor beta chain originates from a study of blood T cell repertoires in COVID-19. Germline CDR1 reads LNHDA; CDR2 reads SQIVND (reference sequence). J gave up 0 bases and V 2 bases, and 6 bases lay outside the gene matches. The CDR3 runs 16 residues. Assay used: immunoSEQ multiplex PCR; TCRdb lists only in-frame clones, some missing. The sample yields tens of thousands of clones, roughly 91% seen once. Material: peripheral blood. This receptor was taken from a man between 65 and 80 years old with active COVID-19. V usage is TRBV19 and J usage is TRBJ1-2, with 7 nucleotides matching TRBD1. CDR3 sequence reads: CASSIPPGQPNYGYTF. The DNA of the CDR3 is TGTGCCAGTAGTATACCGCCGGGACAGCCTAACTATGGCTACACCTTC.